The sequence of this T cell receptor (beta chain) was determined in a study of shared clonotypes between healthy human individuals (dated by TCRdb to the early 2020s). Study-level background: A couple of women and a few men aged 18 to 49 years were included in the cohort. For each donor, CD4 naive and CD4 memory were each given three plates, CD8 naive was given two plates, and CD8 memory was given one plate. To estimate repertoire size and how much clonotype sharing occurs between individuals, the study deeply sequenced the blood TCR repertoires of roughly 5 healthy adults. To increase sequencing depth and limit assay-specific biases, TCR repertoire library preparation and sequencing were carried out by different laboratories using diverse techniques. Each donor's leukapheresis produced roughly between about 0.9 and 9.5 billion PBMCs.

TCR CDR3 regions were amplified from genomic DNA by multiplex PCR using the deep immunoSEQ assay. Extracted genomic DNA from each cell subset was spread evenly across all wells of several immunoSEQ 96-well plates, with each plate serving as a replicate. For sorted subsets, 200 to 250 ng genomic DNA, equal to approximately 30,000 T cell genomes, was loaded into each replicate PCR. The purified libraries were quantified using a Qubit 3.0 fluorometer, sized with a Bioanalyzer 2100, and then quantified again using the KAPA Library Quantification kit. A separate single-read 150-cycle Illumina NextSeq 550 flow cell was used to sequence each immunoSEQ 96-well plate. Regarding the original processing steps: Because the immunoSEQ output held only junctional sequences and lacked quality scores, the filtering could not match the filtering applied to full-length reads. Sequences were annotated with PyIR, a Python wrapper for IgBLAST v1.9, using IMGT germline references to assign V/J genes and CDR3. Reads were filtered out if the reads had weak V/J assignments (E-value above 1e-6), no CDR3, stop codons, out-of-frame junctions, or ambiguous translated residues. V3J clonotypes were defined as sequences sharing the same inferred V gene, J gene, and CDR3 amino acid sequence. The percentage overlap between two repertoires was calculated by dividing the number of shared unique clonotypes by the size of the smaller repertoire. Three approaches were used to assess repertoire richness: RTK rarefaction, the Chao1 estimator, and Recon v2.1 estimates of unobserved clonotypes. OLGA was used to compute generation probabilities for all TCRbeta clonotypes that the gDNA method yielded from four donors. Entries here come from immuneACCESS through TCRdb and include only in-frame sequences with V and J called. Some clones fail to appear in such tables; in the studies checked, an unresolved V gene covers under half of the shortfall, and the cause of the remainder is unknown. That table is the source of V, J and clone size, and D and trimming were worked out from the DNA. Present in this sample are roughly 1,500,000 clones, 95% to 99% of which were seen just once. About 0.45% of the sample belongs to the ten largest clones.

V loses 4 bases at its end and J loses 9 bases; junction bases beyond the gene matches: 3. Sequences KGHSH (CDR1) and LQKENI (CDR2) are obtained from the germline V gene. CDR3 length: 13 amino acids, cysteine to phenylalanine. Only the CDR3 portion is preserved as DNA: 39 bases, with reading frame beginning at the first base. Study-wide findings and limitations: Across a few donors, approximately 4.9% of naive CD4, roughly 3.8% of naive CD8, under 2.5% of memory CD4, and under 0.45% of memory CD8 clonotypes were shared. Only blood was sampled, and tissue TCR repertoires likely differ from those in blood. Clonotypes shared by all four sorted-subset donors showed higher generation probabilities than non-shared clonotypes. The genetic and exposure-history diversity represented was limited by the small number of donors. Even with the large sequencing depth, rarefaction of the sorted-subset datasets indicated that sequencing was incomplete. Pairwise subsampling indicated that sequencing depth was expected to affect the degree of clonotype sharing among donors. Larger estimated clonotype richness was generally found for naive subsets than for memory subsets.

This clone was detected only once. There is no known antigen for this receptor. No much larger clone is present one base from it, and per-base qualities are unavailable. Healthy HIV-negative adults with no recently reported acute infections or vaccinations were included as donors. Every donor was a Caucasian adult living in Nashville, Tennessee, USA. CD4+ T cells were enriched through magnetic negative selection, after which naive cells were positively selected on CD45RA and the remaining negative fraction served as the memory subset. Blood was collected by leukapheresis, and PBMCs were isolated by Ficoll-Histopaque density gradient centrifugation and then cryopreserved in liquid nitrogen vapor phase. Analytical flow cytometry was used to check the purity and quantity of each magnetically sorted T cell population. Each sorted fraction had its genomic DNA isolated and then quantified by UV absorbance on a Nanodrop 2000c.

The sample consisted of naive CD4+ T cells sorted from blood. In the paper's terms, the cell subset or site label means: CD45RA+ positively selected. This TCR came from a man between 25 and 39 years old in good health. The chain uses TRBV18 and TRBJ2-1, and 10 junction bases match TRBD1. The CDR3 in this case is CASSQGQGTEQFF. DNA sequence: TGTGCCAGCTCACAGGGACAGGGGACTGAGCAGTTCTTC.